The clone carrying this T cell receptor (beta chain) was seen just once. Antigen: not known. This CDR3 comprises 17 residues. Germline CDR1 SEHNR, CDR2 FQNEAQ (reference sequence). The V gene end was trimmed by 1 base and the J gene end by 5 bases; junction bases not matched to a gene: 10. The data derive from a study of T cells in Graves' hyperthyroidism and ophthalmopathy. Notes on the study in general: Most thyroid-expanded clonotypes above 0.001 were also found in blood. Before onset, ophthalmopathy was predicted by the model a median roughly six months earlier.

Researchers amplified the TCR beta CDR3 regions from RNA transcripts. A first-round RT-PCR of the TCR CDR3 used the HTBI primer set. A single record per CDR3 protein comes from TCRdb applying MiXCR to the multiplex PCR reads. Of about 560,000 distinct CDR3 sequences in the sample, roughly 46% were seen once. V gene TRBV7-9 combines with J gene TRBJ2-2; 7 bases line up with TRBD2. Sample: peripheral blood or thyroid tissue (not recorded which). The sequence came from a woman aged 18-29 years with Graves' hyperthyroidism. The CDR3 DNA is TGTGCCAGCAGCTTAGTTGGGACTACGTCGCGAACCGGGGAGCTGTTTTTT. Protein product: CASSLVGTTSRTGELFF.